A selection of T cell receptor beta chains follows, all from one sample in a study of blood T cell repertoires in COVID-19. TCRdb keeps only in-frame clones here, not all; method: immunoSEQ multiplex PCR. This table holds under 200,000 clones, about nine tenths found once. The sample comprised peripheral blood. These receptor sequences come from a man aged 18 to 29 with active or convalescent COVID-19. CDR3s include the opening cysteine and the closing phenylalanine or tryptophan. The order of the fields is D gene, V gene, J gene, clone size, CDR3 protein, CDR3 DNA. A D gene is named only where the DNA matches it firmly. Some rows have no size entry. The others give once, few or many, or a class for an expanded clone.

-	TRBV4-2	TRBJ1-5	few	CASSQDNGGHQPQHF	TGTGCCAGCAGCCAAGATAACGGGGGGCATCAGCCCCAGCATTTT
-	TRBV6-5	TRBJ1-1	-	CASSLGGAKTEAFF	TGTGCCAGCAGCCTGGGGGGGGCGAAAACTGAAGCTTTCTTT
-	TRBV9	TRBJ2-1	many	CASSVGGQYNEQFF	TGTGCCAGCAGCGTGGGGGGGCAGTACAATGAGCAGTTCTTC
TRBD1	TRBV11-2	TRBJ1-2	-	CASSFGSGGDYGYTF	TGTGCCAGCAGCTTCGGGTCAGGGGGCGACTATGGCTACACCTTC
TRBD2	TRBV27	TRBJ2-1	-	CASSLRLAGTNEQFF	TGTGCCAGCAGTTTAAGACTAGCGGGAACCAATGAGCAGTTCTTC
-	TRBV5-6	TRBJ1-1	few	CASSLATGTGEAFF	TGTGCCAGCAGCTTGGCCACAGGGACGGGCGAAGCTTTCTTT
-	TRBV10-1	TRBJ1-1	-	CASIPTQGRTEAFF	TGCGCCAGCATTCCCACACAGGGTCGGACTGAAGCTTTCTTT
-	TRBV20-1	TRBJ2-1	once	CSARKSNEQFF	TGCAGTGCTAGAAAGAGCAATGAGCAGTTCTTC
-	TRBV18	TRBJ1-2	once	CASSTDTGQTWGYTF	TGTGCCAGCTCAACGGACACAGGGCAGACCTGGGGCTACACCTTC
-	TRBV3-1/TRBV3-2	TRBJ1-4	-	CASSQVDEKLFF	TGTGCCAGCAGCCAAGTCGATGAAAAACTGTTTTTT
-	TRBV19	TRBJ2-1	-	CASTVEGQGYNEQFF	TGTGCCAGCACCGTGGAGGGTCAGGGATACAATGAGCAGTTCTTC
-	TRBV6-1	TRBJ2-3	-	CASSEADSSTDTQYF	TGTGCCAGCAGTGAAGCGGACAGTTCCACAGATACGCAGTATTTT
-	TRBV19	TRBJ2-1	-	CASALWNEQFF	TGTGCCAGTGCGCTCTGGAATGAGCAGTTCTTC
-	TRBV9	TRBJ2-2	-	CASSPTGPGGELFF	TGTGCCAGCAGCCCAACAGGGCCGGGCGGGGAGCTGTTTTTT
-	TRBV7-9	TRBJ1-5	-	CASSQEGNQPQHF	TGTGCCAGCAGCCAGGAGGGCAATCAGCCCCAGCATTTT
TRBD2	TRBV18	TRBJ2-1	-	CASSDGLAGDEQFF	TGTGCCAGCTCTGACGGACTAGCGGGGGATGAGCAGTTCTTC
TRBD1	TRBV5-1	TRBJ2-1	-	CASSSKTGTGVFNEQFF	TGCGCCAGCAGCTCCAAAACCGGGACAGGGGTTTTCAATGAGCAGTTCTTC
-	TRBV7-9	TRBJ1-2	-	CASSPYGRDDGYTF	TGTGCCAGCAGCCCCTATGGGAGGGACGATGGCTACACCTTC
-	TRBV19	TRBJ2-7	once	CASSIQGGPYEQYF	TGTGCCAGTAGTATACAGGGCGGACCTTACGAGCAGTACTTC
TRBD2	TRBV9	TRBJ2-5	-	CASSVATGLAGGETQYF	TGTGCCAGCAGCGTAGCGACGGGACTAGCGGGAGGAGAGACCCAGTACTTC
TRBD1	TRBV29-1	TRBJ2-7	-	CSVEETGGRGYEQYF	TGCAGCGTTGAAGAGACAGGGGGCCGCGGATACGAGCAGTACTTC
TRBD2	TRBV4-2	TRBJ2-1	-	CASSQELGLPWSSYNEQFF	TGTGCCAGCAGCCAAGAACTGGGACTACCATGGAGCTCCTACAATGAGCAGTTCTTC
-	TRBV5-4	TRBJ2-7	-	CASSLAVSSYEQYF	TGTGCCAGCAGCTTAGCTGTAAGCTCCTACGAGCAGTACTTC
TRBD1	TRBV13	TRBJ1-5	-	CASSRQGERNQPQHF	TGTGCCAGCTCGAGACAGGGGGAACGCAATCAGCCCCAGCATTTT
-	TRBV11-2	TRBJ2-2	-	CASSSYRQGGPGELFF	TGTGCCAGCAGCTCTTATAGACAAGGGGGTCCCGGGGAGCTGTTTTTT
TRBD2	TRBV7-2	TRBJ2-7	-	CASSLATSGIPYEQYF	TGTGCCAGCAGCCTAGCTACTAGCGGTATCCCCTACGAGCAGTACTTC
-	TRBV6-5	TRBJ1-4	-	CASSSSGGYNEKLFF	TGTGCCAGCAGTTCCTCGGGGGGTTATAATGAAAAACTGTTTTTT
TRBD2	TRBV7-9	TRBJ2-5	-	CASSSGLAGTQETQYF	TGTGCCAGCAGCTCGGGACTAGCGGGGACCCAAGAGACCCAGTACTTC
TRBD1	TRBV5-4	TRBJ2-4	-	CASSHWTGGGLAKNIQYF	TGTGCCAGCAGCCACTGGACAGGAGGAGGTCTAGCCAAAAACATTCAGTACTTC
TRBD1	TRBV5-1	TRBJ2-3	-	CASKGTGKETDTQYF	TGCGCCAGCAAGGGGACAGGGAAGGAGACAGATACGCAGTATTTT
TRBD1	TRBV2	TRBJ2-3	-	CASTRGQGMDTQYF	TGTGCCAGCACTAGGGGACAGGGGATGGATACGCAGTATTTT
-	TRBV11-1	TRBJ1-1	-	CASSLHGQINTEAFF	TGTGCCAGCAGCCTACATGGACAGATCAACACTGAAGCTTTCTTT
-	TRBV28	TRBJ1-1	-	CASRVTGIEAFF	TGTGCCAGCAGGGTTACAGGGATTGAAGCTTTCTTT
-	TRBV5-4	TRBJ2-5	-	CASSLAGTDQETQYF	TGTGCCAGCAGCTTGGCGGGTACCGACCAAGAGACCCAGTACTTC
-	TRBV15	TRBJ1-2	-	CATNTTRGGILNYGYTF	TGTGCCACCAATACGACAAGGGGAGGCATACTAAACTATGGCTACACCTTC
-	TRBV3-1/TRBV3-2	TRBJ1-1	-	CASSQDSVKAFF	TGTGCCAGCAGCCAAGATTCCGTTAAAGCTTTCTTT
-	TRBV7-9	TRBJ1-5	-	CASSRTAAGQPQHF	TGTGCCAGCAGCCGGACAGCAGCAGGTCAGCCCCAGCATTTT
TRBD1	TRBV5-1	TRBJ1-2	-	CASSSRQGDYGYTF	TGCGCCAGCAGCTCAAGACAGGGAGACTATGGCTACACCTTC
-	TRBV19	TRBJ1-6	once	CASSIDWGGDSPLHF	TGTGCCAGTAGTATAGATTGGGGAGGGGATTCACCCCTCCACTTT
TRBD2	TRBV6-4	TRBJ2-3	-	CASSELAGHTDTQYF	TGTGCCAGCAGCGAACTAGCGGGACACACAGATACGCAGTATTTT
-	TRBV6-5	TRBJ2-1	-	CASRSLGGLDEQFF	TGTGCCAGCAGATCCCTGGGGGGGCTCGATGAGCAGTTCTTC
-	TRBV7-9	TRBJ1-3	-	CASSRGSGNTIYF	TGTGCCAGCAGCCGGGGTTCTGGAAACACCATATATTTT
-	TRBV30	TRBJ1-5	-	CAWSVSLADNQPQHF	TGTGCCTGGAGTGTAAGTTTGGCCGACAATCAGCCCCAGCATTTT
TRBD2	TRBV11-1	TRBJ2-5	-	CASSVRLREGRETQYF	TGTGCCAGCAGCGTACGGTTGCGGGAGGGCAGGGAGACCCAGTACTTC
TRBD2	TRBV7-9	TRBJ2-1	once	CASSLGVAGDGINEQFF	TGTGCCAGCAGCTTAGGGGTAGCGGGAGATGGAATCAATGAGCAGTTCTTC
TRBD2	TRBV9	TRBJ2-1	-	CASSEGDTSGGLSYNEQFF	TGTGCCAGCAGCGAGGGAGATACTAGCGGGGGGCTGTCCTACAATGAGCAGTTCTTC
TRBD1	TRBV7-6	TRBJ1-1	few	CASSLAIGADASGGAFF	TGTGCCAGCAGCTTAGCGATTGGTGCCGACGCGTCAGGGGGTGCTTTCTTT
-	TRBV6-5	TRBJ1-2	-	CASSRGGGLGGYTF	TGTGCCAGCAGTCGAGGGGGGGGGCTAGGTGGCTACACCTTC
TRBD1	TRBV12-3/TRBV12-4	TRBJ1-1	-	CASSGDSEAFF	TGTGCCAGCAGCGGGGACAGTGAAGCTTTCTTT
-	TRBV3-1/TRBV3-2	TRBJ2-1	few	CASSQALSEANNEQFF	TGTGCCAGCAGCCAAGCACTATCAGAGGCAAACAATGAGCAGTTCTTC
-	TRBV6-5	TRBJ1-2	-	CASSHSPQPPNYGYTF	TGTGCCAGCAGTCACTCGCCACAACCGCCGAACTATGGCTACACCTTC
TRBD1	TRBV24-1	TRBJ2-3	-	CATSDVMGQGSTDTQYF	TGTGCCACCAGTGATGTAATGGGACAGGGAAGCACAGATACGCAGTATTTT
-	TRBV6-5	TRBJ2-1	-	CASSRGAEQFF	TGTGCCAGCAGTCGCGGTGCTGAGCAGTTCTTC
-	TRBV30	TRBJ2-7	-	CAWSVQSGYEQYF	TGTGCCTGGAGTGTACAATCGGGGTACGAGCAGTACTTC
TRBD1	TRBV19	TRBJ1-2	-	CASSAGQGHGYTF	TGTGCCAGTAGTGCCGGACAGGGACATGGCTACACCTTC
-	TRBV7-3	TRBJ2-5	-	CASSLTFRETQYF	TGTGCCAGCAGCTTAACGTTTCGAGAGACCCAGTACTTC
-	TRBV20-1	TRBJ1-5	-	CSASPLRDYNQPQHF	TGCAGTGCTAGTCCTCTCCGGGACTACAATCAGCCCCAGCATTTT
-	TRBV2	TRBJ1-2	many	CASSDNGYGSYGYTF	TGTGCCAGCAGTGACAACGGGTATGGGTCCTATGGCTACACCTTC
TRBD2	TRBV5-1	TRBJ2-1	once	CASSLGLAGGHNEQFF	TGCGCCAGCAGCTTGGGACTAGCGGGGGGCCACAATGAGCAGTTCTTC
-	TRBV7-8	TRBJ1-5	-	CASSLDDSSNQPQHF	TGTGCCAGCAGCTTGGATGACAGCAGCAATCAGCCCCAGCATTTT